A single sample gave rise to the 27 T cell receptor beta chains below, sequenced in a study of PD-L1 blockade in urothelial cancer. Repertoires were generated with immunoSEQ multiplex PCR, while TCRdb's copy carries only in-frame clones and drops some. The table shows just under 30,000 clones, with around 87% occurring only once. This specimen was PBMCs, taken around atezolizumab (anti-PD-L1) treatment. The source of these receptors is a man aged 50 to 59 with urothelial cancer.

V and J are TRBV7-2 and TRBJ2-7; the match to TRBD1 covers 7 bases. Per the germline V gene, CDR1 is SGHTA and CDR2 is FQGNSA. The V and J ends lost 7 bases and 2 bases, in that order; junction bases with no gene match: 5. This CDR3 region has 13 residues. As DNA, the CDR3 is TGTGCCAGCACCCGACAGGGACCCTACGAGCAGTACTTC. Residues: CASTRQGPYEQYF.

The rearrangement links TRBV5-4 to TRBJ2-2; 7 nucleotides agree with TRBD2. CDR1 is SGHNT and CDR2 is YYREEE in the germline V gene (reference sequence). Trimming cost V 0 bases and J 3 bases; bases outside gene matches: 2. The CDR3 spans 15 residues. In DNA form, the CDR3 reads TGTGCCAGCAGCTTGGTTCTAGCGGACACCGGGGAGCTGTTTTTT. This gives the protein CASSLVLADTGELFF.

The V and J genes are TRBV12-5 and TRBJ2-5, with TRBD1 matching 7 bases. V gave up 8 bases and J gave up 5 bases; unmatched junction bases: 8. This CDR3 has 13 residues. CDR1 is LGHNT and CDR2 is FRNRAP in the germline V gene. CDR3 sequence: CASKRGQTETQYF. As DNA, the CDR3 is TGTGCTAGTAAGAGGGGGCAAACGGAGACCCAGTACTTC.

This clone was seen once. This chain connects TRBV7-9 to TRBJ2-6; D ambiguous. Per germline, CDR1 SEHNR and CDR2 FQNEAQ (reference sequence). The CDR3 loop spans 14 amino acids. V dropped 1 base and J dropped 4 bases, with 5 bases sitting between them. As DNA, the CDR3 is TGTGCCAGCAGCTTAGGTCTGGGGGCCAACGTCCTGACTTTC. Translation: CASSLGLGANVLTF.

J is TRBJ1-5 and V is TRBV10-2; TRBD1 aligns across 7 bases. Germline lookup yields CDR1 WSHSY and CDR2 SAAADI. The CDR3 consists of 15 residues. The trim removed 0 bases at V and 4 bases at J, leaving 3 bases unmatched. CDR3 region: CASSESYRGNQPQHF. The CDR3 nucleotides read TGCGCCAGCAGTGAGTCGTACAGGGGAAATCAGCCCCAGCATTTT.

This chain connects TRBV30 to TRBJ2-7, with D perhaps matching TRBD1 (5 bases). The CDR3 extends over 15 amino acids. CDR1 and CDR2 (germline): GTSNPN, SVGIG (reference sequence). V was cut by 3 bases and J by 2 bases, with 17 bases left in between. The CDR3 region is CAWRIYWGPAYEQYF. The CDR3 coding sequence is TGTGCCTGGAGAATATACTGGGGCCCGGCCTACGAGCAGTACTTC.

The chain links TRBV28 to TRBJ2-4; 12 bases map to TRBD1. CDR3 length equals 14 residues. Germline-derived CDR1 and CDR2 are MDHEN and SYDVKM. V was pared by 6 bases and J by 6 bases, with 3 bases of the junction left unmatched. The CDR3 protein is CASRGTGGANIQYF. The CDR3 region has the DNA TGTGCCAGCAGGGGGACAGGGGGCGCAAACATTCAGTACTTC.

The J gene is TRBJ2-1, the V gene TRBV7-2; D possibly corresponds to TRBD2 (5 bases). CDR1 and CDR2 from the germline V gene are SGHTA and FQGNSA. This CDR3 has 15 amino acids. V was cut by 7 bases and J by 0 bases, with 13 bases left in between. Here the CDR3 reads CASNREAFSYNEQFF. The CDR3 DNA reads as TGTGCCAGCAATCGGGAAGCGTTCTCCTACAATGAGCAGTTCTTC.

The chain's CDR3 is CASSGLAEVGETQYF. The CDR3 bases are TGTGCCAGCAGTGGGTTAGCGGAGGTGGGGGAGACCCAGTACTTC. The J gene is TRBJ2-5, the V gene TRBV7-9, with D maybe TRBD2 (6 bases). The germline V gene has CDR1 SEHNR and CDR2 FQNEAQ (reference sequence). The CDR3 length is 15 residues. V shed 6 bases and J shed 5 bases, with 19 bases lying between them. Filled out from reference TRBV7-9 and TRBJ2-5, the complete variable domain reads DTGVSQNPRHKITKRGQNVTFRCDPISEHNRLYWYRQTLGQGPEFLTYFQNEAQLEKSRLLSDRFSAERPKGSFSTLEIQRTEQGDSAMYLCASSGLAEVGETQYFGPGTRLLVL.

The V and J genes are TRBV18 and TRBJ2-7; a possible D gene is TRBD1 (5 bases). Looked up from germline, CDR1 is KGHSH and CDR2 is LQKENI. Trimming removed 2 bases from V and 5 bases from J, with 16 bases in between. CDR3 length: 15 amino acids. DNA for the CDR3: TGTGCCAGCTCACCAGGCCAGGGTGTTGGGCACGAGCAGTACTTC. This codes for CASSPGQGVGHEQYF.

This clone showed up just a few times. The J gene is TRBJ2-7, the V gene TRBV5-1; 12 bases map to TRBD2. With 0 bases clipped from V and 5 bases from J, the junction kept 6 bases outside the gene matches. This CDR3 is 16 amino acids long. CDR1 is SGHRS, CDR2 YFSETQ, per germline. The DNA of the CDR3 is TGCGCCAGCAGCTTGGTGCTAGCGGGGGGGCCCGACGAGCAGTACTTC. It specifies CASSLVLAGGPDEQYF. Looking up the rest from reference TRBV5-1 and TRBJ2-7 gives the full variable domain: KAGVTQTPRYLIKTRGQQVTLSCSPISGHRSVSWYQQTPGQGLQFLFEYFSETQRNKGNFPGRFSGRQFSNSRSEMNVSTLELGDSALYLCASSLVLAGGPDEQYFGPGTRLTVT.

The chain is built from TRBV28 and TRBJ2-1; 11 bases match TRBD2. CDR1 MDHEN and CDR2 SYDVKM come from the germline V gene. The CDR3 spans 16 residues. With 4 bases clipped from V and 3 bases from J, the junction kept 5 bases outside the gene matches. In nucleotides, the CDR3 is TGTGCCAGCAGTTCCCGGACTAGCGGGTTCTACAATGAGCAGTTCTTC. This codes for CASSSRTSGFYNEQFF.

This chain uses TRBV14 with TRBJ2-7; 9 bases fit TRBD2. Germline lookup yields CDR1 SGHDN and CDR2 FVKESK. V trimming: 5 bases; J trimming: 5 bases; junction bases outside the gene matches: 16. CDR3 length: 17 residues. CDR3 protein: CASSNLFSGSWSHEQYF. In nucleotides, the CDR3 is TGTGCCAGCAGCAATCTTTTTAGCGGGAGTTGGTCTCACGAGCAGTACTTC. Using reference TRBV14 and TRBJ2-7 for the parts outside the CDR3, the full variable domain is EAGVTQFPSHSVIEKGQTVTLRCDPISGHDNLYWYRRVMGKEIKFLLHFVKESKQDESGMPNNRFLAERTGGTYSTLKVQPAELEDSGVYFCASSNLFSGSWSHEQYFGPGTRLTVT.

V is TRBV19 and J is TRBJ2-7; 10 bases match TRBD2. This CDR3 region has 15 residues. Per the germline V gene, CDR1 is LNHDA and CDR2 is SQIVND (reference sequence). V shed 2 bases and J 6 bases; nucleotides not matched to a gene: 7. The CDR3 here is CASSILAGAFGEQYF. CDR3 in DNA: TGTGCCAGTAGTATACTAGCGGGAGCATTCGGCGAGCAGTACTTC.

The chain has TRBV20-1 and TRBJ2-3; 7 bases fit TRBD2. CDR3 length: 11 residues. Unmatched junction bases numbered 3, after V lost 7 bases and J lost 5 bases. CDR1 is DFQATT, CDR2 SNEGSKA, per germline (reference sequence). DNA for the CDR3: TGCAGTGGTGCGGGAGTAGATACGCAGTATTTT. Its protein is CSGAGVDTQYF.

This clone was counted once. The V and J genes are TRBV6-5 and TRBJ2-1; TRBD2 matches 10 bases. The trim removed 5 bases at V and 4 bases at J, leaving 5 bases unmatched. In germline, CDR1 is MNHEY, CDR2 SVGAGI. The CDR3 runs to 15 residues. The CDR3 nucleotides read TGTGCCAGCAGTAATGGACTAGCGGCGTACAATGAGCAGTTCTTC. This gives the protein CASSNGLAAYNEQFF.

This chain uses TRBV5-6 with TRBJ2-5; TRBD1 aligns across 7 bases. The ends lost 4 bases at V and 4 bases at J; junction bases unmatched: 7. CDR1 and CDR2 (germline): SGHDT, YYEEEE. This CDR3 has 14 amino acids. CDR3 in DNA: TGTGCCAGCAGCGATGACAGGGTCGGAGAGACCCAGTACTTC. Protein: CASSDDRVGETQYF.

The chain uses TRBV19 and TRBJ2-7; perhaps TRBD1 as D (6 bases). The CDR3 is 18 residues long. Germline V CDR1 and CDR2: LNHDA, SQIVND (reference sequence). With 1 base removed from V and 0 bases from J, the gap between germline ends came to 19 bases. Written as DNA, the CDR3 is TGTGCCAGTAGTATAGCGTCCGGCAGGGGAAGGGACTCCTACGAGCAGTACTTC. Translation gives CASSIASGRGRDSYEQYF.

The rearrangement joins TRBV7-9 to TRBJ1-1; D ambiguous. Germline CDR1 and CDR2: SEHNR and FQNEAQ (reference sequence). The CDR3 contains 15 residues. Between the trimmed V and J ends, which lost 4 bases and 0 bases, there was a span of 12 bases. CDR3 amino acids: CASSSQAALNTEAFF. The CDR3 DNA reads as TGTGCCAGCAGCTCCCAGGCAGCCTTGAACACTGAAGCTTTCTTT.

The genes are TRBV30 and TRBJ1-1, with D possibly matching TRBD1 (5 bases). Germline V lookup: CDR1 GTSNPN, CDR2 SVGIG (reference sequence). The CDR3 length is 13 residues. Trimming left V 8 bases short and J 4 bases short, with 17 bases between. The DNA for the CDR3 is TGTGCCCGGACCATACAGGCCAGCACTGAAGCTTTCTTT. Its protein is CARTIQASTEAFF.

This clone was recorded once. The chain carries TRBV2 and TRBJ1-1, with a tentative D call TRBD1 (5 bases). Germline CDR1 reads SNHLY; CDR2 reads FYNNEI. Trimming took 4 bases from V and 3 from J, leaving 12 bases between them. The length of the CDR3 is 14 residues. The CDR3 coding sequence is TGTGCCAGCAGTGTTAGGGGTGGGGACACTGAAGCTTTCTTT. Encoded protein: CASSVRGGDTEAFF. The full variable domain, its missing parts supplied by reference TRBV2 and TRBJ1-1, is EPEVTQTPSHQVTQMGQEVILRCVPISNHLYFYWYRQILGQKVEFLVSFYNNEISEKSEIFDDQFSVERPDGSNFTLKIRSTKLEDSAMYFCASSVRGGDTEAFFGQGTRLTVV.

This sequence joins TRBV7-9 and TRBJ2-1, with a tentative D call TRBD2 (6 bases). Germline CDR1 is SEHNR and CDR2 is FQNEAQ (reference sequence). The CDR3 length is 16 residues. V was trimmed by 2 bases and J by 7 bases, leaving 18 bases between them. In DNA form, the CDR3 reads TGTGCCAGCAGCTTACAAGCGGGCAACCTAGGAAATGAGCAGTTCTTC. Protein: CASSLQAGNLGNEQFF.

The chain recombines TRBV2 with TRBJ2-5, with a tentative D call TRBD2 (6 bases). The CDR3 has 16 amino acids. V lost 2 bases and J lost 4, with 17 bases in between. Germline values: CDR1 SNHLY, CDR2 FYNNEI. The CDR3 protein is CASSESSGGLLETQYF. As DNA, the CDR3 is TGTGCCAGCAGTGAAAGTAGTGGGGGGTTGTTAGAGACCCAGTACTTC.

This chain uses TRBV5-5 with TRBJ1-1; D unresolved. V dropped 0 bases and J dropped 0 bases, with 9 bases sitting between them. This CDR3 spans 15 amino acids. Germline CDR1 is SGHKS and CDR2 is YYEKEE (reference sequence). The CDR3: CASSLVGSLNTEAFF. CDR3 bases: TGTGCCAGCAGCTTGGTTGGCTCTTTGAACACTGAAGCTTTCTTT.

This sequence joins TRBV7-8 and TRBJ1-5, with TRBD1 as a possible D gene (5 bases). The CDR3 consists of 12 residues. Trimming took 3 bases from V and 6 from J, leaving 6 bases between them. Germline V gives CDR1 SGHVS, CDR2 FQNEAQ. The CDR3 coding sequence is TGTGCCAGCAGCTTCGGGGGTCAGCCCCAGCATTTT. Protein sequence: CASSFGGQPQHF.

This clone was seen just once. The DNA for the CDR3 is TGTGCCAGCAGCGTCGGGAAGCGGATGAGCTCCTACAATGAGCAGTTCTTC. This translates into CASSVGKRMSSYNEQFF. This chain links TRBV9 with TRBJ2-1; TRBD2 might be the D (5 bases). From germline, CDR1 is SGDLS and CDR2 YYNGEE. The V gene lost 2 bases and the J gene lost 0 bases, with 15 bases spanning the gap. The CDR3 loop spans 17 amino acids.

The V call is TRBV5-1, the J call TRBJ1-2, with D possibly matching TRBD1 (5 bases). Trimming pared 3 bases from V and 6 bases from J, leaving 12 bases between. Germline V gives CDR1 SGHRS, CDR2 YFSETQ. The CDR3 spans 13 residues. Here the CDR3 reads CASSSDSYDGYTF. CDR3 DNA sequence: TGCGCCAGCAGCTCTGACAGCTACGATGGCTACACCTTC.